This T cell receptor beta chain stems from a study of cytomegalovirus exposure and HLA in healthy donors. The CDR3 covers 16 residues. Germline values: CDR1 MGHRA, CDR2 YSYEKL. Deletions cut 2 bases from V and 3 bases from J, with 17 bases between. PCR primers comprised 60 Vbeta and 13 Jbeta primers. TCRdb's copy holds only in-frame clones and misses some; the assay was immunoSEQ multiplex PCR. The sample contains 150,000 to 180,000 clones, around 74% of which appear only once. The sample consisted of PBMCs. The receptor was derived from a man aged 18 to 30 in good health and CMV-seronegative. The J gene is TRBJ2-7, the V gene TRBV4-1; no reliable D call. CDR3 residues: CASSQFLRQGYYEQYF. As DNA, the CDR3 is TGCGCCAGCAGCCAATTTTTGAGGCAAGGATACTACGAGCAGTACTTC.